This TCR beta chain was observed in a study of T cell responses to AZD1222 COVID-19 vaccine. Worth noting for this clone: The antigen is not known.

The CDR3 totals 13 residues. Trimming shortened V by 6 bases and J by 6 bases, and 11 bases separated the two germline ends. Germline CDR1 reads MDHEN; CDR2 reads SYDVKM. Profiled with immunoSEQ multiplex PCR; TCRdb holds only in-frame clones, not every one. Of about 190,000 clones in the sample, around 92% were seen once. Study-wide results and limits: Increased Spike-specific TCR breadth and depth were observed after two AZD1222 doses.

The sequences come from peripheral blood, collected on day 0 of AZD1222 vaccination. The TCR sequence derives from an adult in good health. The genes are TRBV28 and TRBJ2-2; D is unclear. CDR3: CASSTPGAGELFF. In nucleotides, the CDR3 is TGTGCCAGCAGCACCCCAGGTGCCGGGGAGCTGTTTTTT.